The 28 T cell receptor beta chains below were found in one sample sequenced in a study of T cells in tumors after PD-1 blockade. The assay was immunoSEQ multiplex PCR, and TCRdb's table has in-frame clones only and misses some. The sample lists 4,000 or so clones, less than 75% occurring once. The specimen was tumor tissue, collected before anti-PD-1 treatment. The receptors were gathered from a human donor with basal cell carcinoma.

The rearrangement joins TRBV28 to TRBJ2-2; 7 positions agree with TRBD2. With V trimmed by 4 bases and J by 5 bases, 10 bases remained unmatched. Germline CDR1 and CDR2: MDHEN and SYDVKM. CDR3 length: 16 residues. In DNA, the CDR3 is TGTGCCAGCAGTTCCCCGTGGGGGGGAGGGACCGGGGAGCTGTTTTTT. Translation gives CASSSPWGGGTGELFF.

The chain combines TRBV5-4 with TRBJ2-2; 10 bases are a match to TRBD2. After removal of 3 bases from V and 4 bases from J, the junction contained 15 bases not matched to a gene. The V gene's germline CDR1 is SGHNT and CDR2 YYREEE (reference sequence). The CDR3 loop spans 19 amino acids. Here the CDR3 reads CASSYKSTAGGPSTGELFF. The CDR3 DNA reads TGTGCCAGCAGCTATAAATCGACAGCGGGGGGGCCGTCCACCGGGGAGCTGTTTTTT.

The chain recombines TRBV7-2 with TRBJ2-1; no definite D call. The ends were cut back, 6 bases at V and 7 bases at J, with 13 bases in the middle. There are 13 residues in the CDR3. Germline CDR1 SGHTA, CDR2 FQGNSA. Here the CDR3 reads CASSQPPSNEQFF. In DNA form, the CDR3 reads TGTGCCAGCAGTCAACCGCCAAGTAATGAGCAGTTCTTC.

V gene TRBV28 combines with J gene TRBJ2-7, with D possibly being TRBD2 (5 bases). The CDR3 runs to 15 residues. The V gene lost 6 bases and the J gene lost 5 bases, with 20 bases spanning the gap. Germline loops: CDR1 MDHEN, CDR2 SYDVKM. CDR3 in amino acids: CASSPTGFEVHEQYF. The CDR3 DNA reads TGTGCCAGCAGCCCGACGGGATTCGAGGTCCACGAGCAGTACTTC.

The rearrangement links TRBV19 to TRBJ2-3; D possibly corresponds to TRBD1 (6 bases). Germline V gene lookup returns CDR1 LNHDA and CDR2 SQIVND (reference sequence). Trimming pared 10 bases from V and 0 bases from J, leaving 20 bases between. The CDR3 is 16 amino acids. CDR3 nucleotide sequence: TGTGCCAAAATCGGACCCGACGACAGGAGCACAGATACGCAGTATTTT. It yields the protein CAKIGPDDRSTDTQYF. The complete variable domain, with remaining parts taken from reference TRBV19 and TRBJ2-3, reads DGGITQSPKYLFRKEGQNVTLSCEQNLNHDAMYWYRQDPGQGLRLIYYSQIVNDFQKGDIAEGYSVSREKKESFPLTVTSAQKNPTAFYLCAKIGPDDRSTDTQYFGPGTRLTVL.

The rearrangement joins TRBV4-1 to TRBJ1-5; 9 bases map to TRBD1. This CDR3 region has 18 residues. Germline V lookup: CDR1 MGHRA, CDR2 YSYEKL. V gave up 1 base and J gave up 2 bases; unmatched junction bases: 9. CDR3: CASSQGATWDRGNQPQHF. DNA for the CDR3: TGCGCCAGCAGCCAAGGGGCCACCTGGGACAGGGGCAATCAGCCCCAGCATTTT.

This clone turned up a few times. V and J are TRBV29-1 and TRBJ2-3; 12 nucleotides align to TRBD2. This CDR3 has 19 amino acids. V lost 6 bases to trimming and J lost 1 base; unmatched junction nucleotides: 17. CDR1 SQVTM and CDR2 ANQGSEA come from the germline V gene. The CDR3 DNA reads TGCAGCGTGGCCGCCTTTCGGACTAGCGGGAAGTTGGGCACAGATACGCAGTATTTT. It yields the protein CSVAAFRTSGKLGTDTQYF.

This sequence joins TRBV2 and TRBJ2-7; tentatively, D is TRBD2 (7 bases). Looked up from germline, CDR1 is SNHLY and CDR2 is FYNNEI. The CDR3 loop spans 15 amino acids. The V gene lost 10 bases and the J gene lost 0 bases, with 19 bases spanning the gap. The CDR3 is CATILGGGSSYEQYF. The CDR3 DNA reads as TGTGCCACCATCTTAGGGGGGGGATCCTCCTACGAGCAGTACTTC.

This sequence joins TRBV24-1 and TRBJ2-3, with no clear D. The CDR3 totals 14 residues. Germline lookup yields CDR1 KGHDR and CDR2 SFDVKD. V was trimmed by 5 bases and J by 2 bases, leaving 10 bases between them. CDR3 protein: CATSAQFITDTQYF. Written as DNA, the CDR3 is TGTGCCACCAGTGCACAGTTTATCACAGATACGCAGTATTTT.

The chain uses TRBV21-1 and TRBJ2-1; the D call in the table, TRBD1, was not verified against the DNA. TRBV21-1 is a documented pseudogene. The CDR3 covers 15 residues. This CDR3 is CASSKWDRAYNEQFF. In nucleotides, the CDR3 is TGTGCCAGCAGCAAATGGGACAGAGCTTACAATGAGCAGTTCTTC.

The J gene is TRBJ2-2, the V gene TRBV14; the match to TRBD2 covers 8 bases. The V gene's germline CDR1 is SGHDN and CDR2 FVKESK. V lost 1 base and J lost 3; bases outside the gene matches: 1. The CDR3 runs 15 residues. The CDR3, as DNA: TGTGCCAGCAGCCAAGCACTAGCGGACACCGGGGAGCTGTTTTTT. Its protein is CASSQALADTGELFF.

The V and J genes are TRBV6-5 and TRBJ2-3; D call uncertain. The CDR3 runs 15 residues. The V and J ends lost 2 bases and 0 bases respectively, with 9 bases between them. The germline CDR1 and CDR2 sequences are MNHEY and SVGAGI. CDR3: CASSYMGSSTDTQYF. The DNA for the CDR3 is TGTGCCAGCAGTTACATGGGAAGTAGCACAGATACGCAGTATTTT.

The chain joins TRBV4-2 to TRBJ2-7, with TRBD1 as a possible D gene (5 bases). Germline loops: CDR1 LGHNA, CDR2 YNFKEQ. Deletions cut 0 bases from V and 5 bases from J, with 14 bases between. The CDR3 has 15 amino acids. CDR3 DNA sequence: TGTGCCAGCAGCCAAGATTTTTGGGGCCTGGACGAGCAGTACTTC. It encodes CASSQDFWGLDEQYF.

The chain links TRBV11-1 to TRBJ2-1, with TRBD1 matching over 8 bases. Germline CDR1 SGHAT, CDR2 FQDESV (reference sequence). Unmatched junction bases numbered 4, after V lost 3 bases and J lost 0 bases. The CDR3 runs 16 residues. CDR3 protein: CASSFGQGTSYNEQFF. Written as DNA, the CDR3 is TGTGCCAGCAGCTTCGGACAGGGAACCTCCTACAATGAGCAGTTCTTC.

In this sample, this clone turned up a few times. J is TRBJ1-6 and V is TRBV5-1; the D gene is possibly TRBD1 (5 bases). This CDR3 contains 17 residues. Germline V gene data show CDR1 as SGHRS and CDR2 as YFSETQ. The ends were cut back, 3 bases at V and 7 bases at J, with 20 bases in the middle. The CDR3 nucleotides read TGCGCCAGCAGCTCGGGGGTCAATAGGGGCGCGAATTCACCCCTCCACTTT. This sequence encodes CASSSGVNRGANSPLHF. The full variable domain, completed using reference TRBV5-1 and TRBJ1-6, is KAGVTQTPRYLIKTRGQQVTLSCSPISGHRSVSWYQQTPGQGLQFLFEYFSETQRNKGNFPGRFSGRQFSNSRSEMNVSTLELGDSALYLCASSSGVNRGANSPLHFGNGTRLTVT.

This chain joins TRBV7-9 and TRBJ2-2, with D unclear. CDR1 and CDR2 (germline): SEHNR, FQNEAQ (reference sequence). This CDR3 spans 14 amino acids. V gave up 3 bases and J gave up 9 bases, with 14 bases separating them. The CDR3 coding sequence is TGTGCCAGCAGCTTTCAAGAACTACCCCGGGAGCTGTTTTTT. This encodes CASSFQELPRELFF.

In DNA, the CDR3 is TGTGCCATCCAATCTCAGGGGGCTGGAAACACCATATATTTT. It is translated as CAIQSQGAGNTIYF. The rearrangement joins TRBV10-3 to TRBJ1-3, with 7 bases identical to TRBD1. The J segment lost 2 bases and the V segment lost 8 bases, leaving 6 bases of the junction unmatched. Per germline, CDR1 ENHRY and CDR2 SYGVKD. The CDR3 runs 14 residues.

This clone has just one count. The genes are TRBV7-9 and TRBJ2-3; maybe TRBD1 (6 bases). Germline V CDR1 and CDR2: SEHNR, FQNEAQ (reference sequence). The V and J ends lost 5 bases and 2 bases respectively, with 20 bases between them. CDR3 length: 17 amino acids. This chain's CDR3 is CASSLQLRDTSTDTQYF. The CDR3 nucleotides read TGTGCCAGCAGCCTACAACTCCGGGACACATCCACAGATACGCAGTATTTT.

Only a few counts were recorded for this clone. The rearrangement joins TRBV7-2 to TRBJ2-7; possibly TRBD2 for D (6 bases). The germline V and J ends were trimmed by 5 bases and 3 bases, with 14 bases remaining between them. CDR3 size: 14 residues. Germline-derived CDR1 and CDR2 are SGHTA and FQGNSA. Here the CDR3 reads CASSPGLAHYEQYF. CDR3 DNA sequence: TGTGCCAGCAGCCCTGGTCTAGCGCACTACGAGCAGTACTTC. The entire variable domain, with the rest obtained from reference TRBV7-2 and TRBJ2-7, is as follows: GAGVSQSPSNKVTEKGKDVELRCDPISGHTALYWYRQSLGQGLEFLIYFQGNSAPDKSGLPSDRFSAERTGGSVSTLTIQRTQQEDSAVYLCASSPGLAHYEQYFGPGTRLTVT.

This clone was picked up one time. This rearrangement joins TRBV5-6 to TRBJ1-2; maybe TRBD1 (5 bases). Trimming pared 0 bases from V and 7 bases from J, leaving 10 bases between. The CDR3 spans 13 residues. The germline V gene encodes CDR1 SGHDT and CDR2 YYEEEE. The CDR3 reads CASSLAGGGGYTF. Written as DNA, the CDR3 is TGTGCCAGCAGCTTGGCCGGGGGAGGTGGCTACACCTTC. Variable domain in full (rest from reference TRBV5-6 and TRBJ1-2): DAGVTQSPTHLIKTRGQQVTLRCSPKSGHDTVSWYQQALGQGPQFIFQYYEEEERQRGNFPDRFSGHQFPNYSSELNVNALLLGDSALYLCASSLAGGGGYTFGSGTRLTVV.

This clone was observed a few times. The chain recombines TRBV5-1 with TRBJ1-3, with D possibly TRBD1 on 5 matching bases. The germline CDR1 and CDR2 sequences are SGHRS and YFSETQ. The CDR3 runs to 15 residues. The V end was cut by 4 bases, the J end by 0 bases, with 11 bases between. CDR3 nucleotides: TGCGCCAGCAGCGAGGGACCGAGCTCTGGAAACACCATATATTTT. It yields the protein CASSEGPSSGNTIYF.

The chain employs TRBV10-3 and TRBJ2-4; possible D gene TRBD2, 5 bases. Trimming shortened V by 6 bases and J by 9 bases, and 15 bases separated the two germline ends. CDR3 length equals 13 residues. Germline CDR1 reads ENHRY; CDR2 reads SYGVKD. For the CDR3, the DNA is TGTGCCATCAGCGGGGAATTGTGGAGCATTCAGTACTTC. Translation gives CAISGELWSIQYF.

J is TRBJ2-4 and V is TRBV30; D is undetermined. This CDR3 has 14 amino acids. Between the trimmed V and J ends, which lost 4 bases and 0 bases, there was a span of 10 bases. Germline CDR1 is GTSNPN and CDR2 is SVGIG (reference sequence). This CDR3 is CAWNRVSAKNIQYF. The CDR3 nucleotides are TGTGCCTGGAATCGGGTCTCAGCCAAAAACATTCAGTACTTC.

V usage is TRBV2 and J usage is TRBJ1-1, with D tentatively TRBD1 (6 bases). In germline, CDR1 is SNHLY, CDR2 FYNNEI. The CDR3 is 11 residues long. Trimming removed 6 bases from V and 8 bases from J, with 10 bases in between. The CDR3 spells CASRRTAEAFF. For the CDR3, the DNA is TGTGCCAGCAGAAGGACAGCCGAAGCTTTCTTT.

The V and J genes are TRBV14 and TRBJ1-6; 8 bases map to TRBD1. J lost 7 bases, V lost 4 bases, and 6 bases had no gene match. Germline V gene data show CDR1 as SGHDN and CDR2 as FVKESK. The CDR3 is 15 residues long. The CDR3 region is CASSPGQGQNSPLHF. CDR3 in DNA: TGTGCCAGCAGCCCCGGACAGGGACAAAATTCACCCCTCCACTTT.

The rearrangement links TRBV19 to TRBJ2-2; TRBD1 matches 7 bases. J was trimmed by 3 bases and V by 7 bases; bases with no gene match: 8. The germline CDR1 and CDR2 sequences are LNHDA and SQIVND (reference sequence). The CDR3 contains 15 residues. The CDR3 protein is CASTLQGSDTGELFF. The CDR3 region has the DNA TGTGCCAGTACCCTACAGGGGTCTGACACCGGGGAGCTGTTTTTT.

V is TRBV5-1 and J is TRBJ2-3; either TRBD1 or TRBD2 may fit D (5 bases each). The V end lost 0 bases, the J end lost 4 bases, and 15 bases lay between the germline ends. Germline V gives CDR1 SGHRS, CDR2 YFSETQ. The CDR3 extends over 16 amino acids. The CDR3 sequence: CASSLGGTQKADTQYF. The CDR3 DNA sequence: TGCGCCAGCAGCTTGGGAGGGACGCAGAAGGCAGATACGCAGTATTTT.

CDR3: CAWSVNGVVEKLFF. The CDR3 DNA is TGTGCCTGGAGTGTTAACGGGGTAGTTGAAAAACTGTTTTTT. The V and J genes are TRBV30 and TRBJ1-4; D is uncertain. The V end lost 0 bases, the J end lost 7 bases, and 12 bases lay between the germline ends. The CDR3 is 14 residues long. CDR1 GTSNPN and CDR2 SVGIG come from the germline V gene (reference sequence).